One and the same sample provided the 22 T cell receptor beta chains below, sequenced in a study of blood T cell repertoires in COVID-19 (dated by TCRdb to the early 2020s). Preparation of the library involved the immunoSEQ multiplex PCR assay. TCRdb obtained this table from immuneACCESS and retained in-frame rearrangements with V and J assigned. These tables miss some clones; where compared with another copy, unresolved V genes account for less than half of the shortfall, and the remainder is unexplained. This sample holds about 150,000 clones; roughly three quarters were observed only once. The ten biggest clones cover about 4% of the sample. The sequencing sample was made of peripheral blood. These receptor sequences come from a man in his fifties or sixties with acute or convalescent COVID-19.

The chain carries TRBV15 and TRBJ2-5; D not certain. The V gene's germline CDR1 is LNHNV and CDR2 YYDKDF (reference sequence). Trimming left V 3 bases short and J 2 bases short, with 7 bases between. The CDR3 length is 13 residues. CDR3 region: CATSRAVQETQYF. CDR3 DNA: TGTGCCACCAGCAGGGCGGTACAAGAGACCCAGTACTTC.

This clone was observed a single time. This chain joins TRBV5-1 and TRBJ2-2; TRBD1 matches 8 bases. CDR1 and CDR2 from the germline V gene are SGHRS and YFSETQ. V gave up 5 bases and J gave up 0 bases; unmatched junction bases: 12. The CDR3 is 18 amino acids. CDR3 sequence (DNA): TGCGCCAGCAGACCTGTGACAGGGGAAAAAACGAACACCGGGGAGCTGTTTTTT. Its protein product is CASRPVTGEKTNTGELFF.

The CDR3 coding sequence is TGCGCCAGCAGCTATCTAGGGACAGTTCAAGAGACCCAGTACTTC. It is translated as CASSYLGTVQETQYF. The genes are TRBV5-1 and TRBJ2-5; TRBD1 agrees at 7 bases. CDR3 length equals 15 residues. The V gene's germline CDR1 is SGHRS and CDR2 YFSETQ. The J segment lost 2 bases and the V segment lost 3 bases, leaving 7 bases of the junction unmatched.

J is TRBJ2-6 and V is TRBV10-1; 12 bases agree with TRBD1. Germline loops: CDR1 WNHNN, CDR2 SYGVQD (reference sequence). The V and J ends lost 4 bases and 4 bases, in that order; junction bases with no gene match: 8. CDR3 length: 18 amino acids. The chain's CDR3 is CASSGGQGARRGANVLTF. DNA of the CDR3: TGCGCCAGCAGTGGGGGACAGGGGGCGCGAAGAGGGGCCAACGTCCTGACTTTC.

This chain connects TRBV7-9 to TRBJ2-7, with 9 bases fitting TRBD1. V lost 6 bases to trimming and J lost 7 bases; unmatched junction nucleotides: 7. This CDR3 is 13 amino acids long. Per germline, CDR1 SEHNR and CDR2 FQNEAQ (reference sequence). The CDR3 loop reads CASSPGQGWEQYF. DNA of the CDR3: TGTGCCAGCAGTCCTGGACAGGGGTGGGAGCAGTACTTC.

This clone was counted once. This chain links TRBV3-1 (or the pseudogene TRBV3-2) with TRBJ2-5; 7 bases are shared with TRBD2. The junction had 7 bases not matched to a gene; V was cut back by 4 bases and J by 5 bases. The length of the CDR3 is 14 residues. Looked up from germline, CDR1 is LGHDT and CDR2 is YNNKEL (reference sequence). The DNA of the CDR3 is TGTGCCAGCAGCCGTAGCGGAGCGGGGGAGACCCAGTACTTC. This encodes CASSRSGAGETQYF.

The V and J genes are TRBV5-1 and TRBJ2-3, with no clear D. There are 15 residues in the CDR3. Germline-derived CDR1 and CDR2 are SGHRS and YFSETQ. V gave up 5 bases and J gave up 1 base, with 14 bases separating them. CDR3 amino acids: CASRALPGGTDTQYF. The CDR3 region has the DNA TGCGCCAGCAGGGCGCTTCCAGGTGGCACAGATACGCAGTATTTT.

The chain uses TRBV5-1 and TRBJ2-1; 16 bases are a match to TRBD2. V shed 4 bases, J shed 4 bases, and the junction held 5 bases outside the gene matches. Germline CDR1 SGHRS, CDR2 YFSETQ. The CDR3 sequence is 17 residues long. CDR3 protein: CASSETGLAGGYNEQFF. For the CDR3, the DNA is TGCGCCAGCAGCGAGACGGGACTAGCGGGGGGGTACAATGAGCAGTTCTTC. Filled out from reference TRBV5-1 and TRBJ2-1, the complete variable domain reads KAGVTQTPRYLIKTRGQQVTLSCSPISGHRSVSWYQQTPGQGLQFLFEYFSETQRNKGNFPGRFSGRQFSNSRSEMNVSTLELGDSALYLCASSETGLAGGYNEQFFGPGTRLTVL.

The chain's CDR3 is CATSTRTGPNYGYTF. CDR3 coding DNA: TGTGCCACCAGCACCCGGACAGGGCCCAACTATGGCTACACCTTC. The chain links TRBV15 to TRBJ1-2; 8 bases match TRBD1. Germline loops: CDR1 LNHNV, CDR2 YYDKDF (reference sequence). Trimming removed 4 bases from V and 2 bases from J; junction bases left unmatched: 6. CDR3 size: 15 residues.

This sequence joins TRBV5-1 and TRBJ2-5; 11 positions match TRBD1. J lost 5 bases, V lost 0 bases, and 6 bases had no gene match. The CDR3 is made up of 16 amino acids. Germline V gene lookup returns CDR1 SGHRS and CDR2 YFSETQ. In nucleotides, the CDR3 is TGCGCCAGCAGCTTGGATGGACAGGGGGCGCAGGAGACCCAGTACTTC. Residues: CASSLDGQGAQETQYF. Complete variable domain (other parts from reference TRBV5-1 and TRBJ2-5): KAGVTQTPRYLIKTRGQQVTLSCSPISGHRSVSWYQQTPGQGLQFLFEYFSETQRNKGNFPGRFSGRQFSNSRSEMNVSTLELGDSALYLCASSLDGQGAQETQYFGPGTRLLVL.

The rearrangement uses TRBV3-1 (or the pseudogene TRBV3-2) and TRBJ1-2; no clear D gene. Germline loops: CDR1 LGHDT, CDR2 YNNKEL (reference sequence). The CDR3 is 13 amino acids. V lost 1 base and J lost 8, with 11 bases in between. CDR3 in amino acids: CASSQGGGEGYTF. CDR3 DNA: TGTGCCAGCAGCCAAGGCGGAGGAGAAGGCTACACCTTC.

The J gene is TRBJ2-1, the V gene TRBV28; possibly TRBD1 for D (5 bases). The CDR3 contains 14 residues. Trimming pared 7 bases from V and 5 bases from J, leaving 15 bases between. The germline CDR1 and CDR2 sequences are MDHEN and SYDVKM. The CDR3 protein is CASKGSGPNNEQFF. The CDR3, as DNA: TGTGCCAGCAAGGGGTCAGGGCCAAACAATGAGCAGTTCTTC.

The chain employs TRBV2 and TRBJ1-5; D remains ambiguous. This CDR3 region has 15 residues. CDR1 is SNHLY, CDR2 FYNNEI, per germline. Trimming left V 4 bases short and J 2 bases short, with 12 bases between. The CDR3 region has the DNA TGTGCCAGCAGTGCAACGGGATTAGGCAATCAGCCCCAGCATTTT. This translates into CASSATGLGNQPQHF. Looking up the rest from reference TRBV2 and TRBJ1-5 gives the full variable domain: EPEVTQTPSHQVTQMGQEVILRCVPISNHLYFYWYRQILGQKVEFLVSFYNNEISEKSEIFDDQFSVERPDGSNFTLKIRSTKLEDSAMYFCASSATGLGNQPQHFGDGTRLSIL.

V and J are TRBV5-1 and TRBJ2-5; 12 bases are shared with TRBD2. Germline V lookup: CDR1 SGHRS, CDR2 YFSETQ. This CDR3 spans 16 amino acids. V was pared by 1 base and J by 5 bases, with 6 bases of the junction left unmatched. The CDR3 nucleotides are TGCGCCAGCAGCTTGAGCCTAGCGGGAGGGCCGGAGACCCAGTACTTC. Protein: CASSLSLAGGPETQYF.

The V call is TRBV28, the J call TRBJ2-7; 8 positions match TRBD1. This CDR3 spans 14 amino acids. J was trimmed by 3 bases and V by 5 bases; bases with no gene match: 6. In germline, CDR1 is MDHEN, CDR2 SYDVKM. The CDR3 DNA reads TGTGCCAGCAGTGGTGACAGGGGATTCTACGAGCAGTACTTC. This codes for CASSGDRGFYEQYF.

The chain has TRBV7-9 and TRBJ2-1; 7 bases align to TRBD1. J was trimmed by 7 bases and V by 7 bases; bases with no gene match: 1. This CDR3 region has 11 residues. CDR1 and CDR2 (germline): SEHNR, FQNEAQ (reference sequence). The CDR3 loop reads CASKGANEQFF. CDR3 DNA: TGTGCCAGCAAGGGGGCGAATGAGCAGTTCTTC.

The DNA for the CDR3 is TGCAGCGTTGCCGGGCCAGCGGGCACCTACAATGAGCAGTTCTTC. Its translation: CSVAGPAGTYNEQFF. The chain carries TRBV29-1 and TRBJ2-1; maybe TRBD2 (6 bases). CDR3 length: 15 residues. Trimming cost V 4 bases and J 2 bases, with 15 bases left between them. Looked up from germline, CDR1 is SQVTM and CDR2 is ANQGSEA.

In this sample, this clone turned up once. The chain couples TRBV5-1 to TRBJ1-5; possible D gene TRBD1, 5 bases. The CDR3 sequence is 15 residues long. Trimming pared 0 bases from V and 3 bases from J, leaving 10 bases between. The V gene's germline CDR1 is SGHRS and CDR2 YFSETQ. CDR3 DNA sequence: TGCGCCAGCAGCTTGGTGGGGGGAACCAATCAGCCCCAGCATTTT. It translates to CASSLVGGTNQPQHF.

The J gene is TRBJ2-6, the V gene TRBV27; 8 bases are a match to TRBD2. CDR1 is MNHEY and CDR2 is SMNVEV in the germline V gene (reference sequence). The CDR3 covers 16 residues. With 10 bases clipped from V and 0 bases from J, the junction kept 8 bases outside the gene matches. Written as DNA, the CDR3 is TGTGCCACCTCAGGACTAGCCGGCTCTGGGGCCAACGTCCTGACTTTC. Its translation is CATSGLAGSGANVLTF.

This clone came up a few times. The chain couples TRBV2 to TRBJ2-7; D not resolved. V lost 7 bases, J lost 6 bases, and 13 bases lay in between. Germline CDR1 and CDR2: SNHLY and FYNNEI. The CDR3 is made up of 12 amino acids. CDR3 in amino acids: CASNRQVTEQYF. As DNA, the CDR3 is TGTGCCAGCAATCGGCAGGTAACCGAGCAGTACTTC. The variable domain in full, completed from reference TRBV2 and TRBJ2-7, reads EPEVTQTPSHQVTQMGQEVILRCVPISNHLYFYWYRQILGQKVEFLVSFYNNEISEKSEIFDDQFSVERPDGSNFTLKIRSTKLEDSAMYFCASNRQVTEQYFGPGTRLTVT.

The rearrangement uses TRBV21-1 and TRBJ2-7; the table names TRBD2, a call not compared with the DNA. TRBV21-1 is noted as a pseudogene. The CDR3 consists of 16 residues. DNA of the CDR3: TGTGCCAGCAGCCCGACTAGCGGGAGGGAGACCTACGAGCAGTACTTC. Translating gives CASSPTSGRETYEQYF.

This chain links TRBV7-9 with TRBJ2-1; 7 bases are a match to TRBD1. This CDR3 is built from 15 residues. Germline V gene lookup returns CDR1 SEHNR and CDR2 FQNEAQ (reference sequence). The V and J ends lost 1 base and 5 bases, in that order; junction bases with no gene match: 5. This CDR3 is CASSLGRGSDNEQFF. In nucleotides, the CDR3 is TGTGCCAGCAGCTTAGGCAGGGGGTCAGACAATGAGCAGTTCTTC.